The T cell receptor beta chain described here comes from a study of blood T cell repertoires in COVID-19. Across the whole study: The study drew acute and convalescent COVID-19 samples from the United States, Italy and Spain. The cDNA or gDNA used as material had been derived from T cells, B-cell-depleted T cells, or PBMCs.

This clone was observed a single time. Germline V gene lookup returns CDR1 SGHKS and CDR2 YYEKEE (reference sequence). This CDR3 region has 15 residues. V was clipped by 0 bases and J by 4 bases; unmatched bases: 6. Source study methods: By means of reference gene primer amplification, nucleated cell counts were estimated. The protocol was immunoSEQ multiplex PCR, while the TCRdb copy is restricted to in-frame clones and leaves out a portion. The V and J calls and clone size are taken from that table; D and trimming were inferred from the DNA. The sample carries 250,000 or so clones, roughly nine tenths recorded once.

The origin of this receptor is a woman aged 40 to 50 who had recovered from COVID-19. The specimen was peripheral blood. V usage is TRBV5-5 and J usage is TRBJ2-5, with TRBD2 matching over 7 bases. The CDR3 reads CASSLVGREGETQYF. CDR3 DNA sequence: TGTGCCAGCAGCTTGGTCGGAAGGGAGGGAGAGACCCAGTACTTC.